By proportion, the clone carrying this T cell receptor (beta chain) is medium-sized. The antigen remains undetermined. These data come from a study of breast tumors, draining lymph nodes, adjacent tissues. Study findings and constraints: Luminal-like breast cancer showed significantly greater tumor-nontumor repertoire similarity than basal-like breast cancer did.

Each CDR3 protein gets one entry after TCRdb re-called the multiplex PCR reads with MiXCR. The sample records about 16,000 distinct CDR3 sequences, 47% being singletons. The germline gives CDR1 SGHRS, CDR2 YFSETQ. The CDR3 spans 12 residues. Trimming took 0 bases from V and 1 from J, leaving 2 bases between them. The specimen was tumor-adjacent breast tissue. V and J are TRBV5-1 and TRBJ2-7; no clear D. The clonotype was recovered from a female donor with breast cancer. Some clones in this sample may be carry-over from other donors' samples. The CDR3 is CASSLESYEQYF. The CDR3 nucleotides read TGCGCCAGCAGCTTGGAATCCTACGAGCAGTACTTC.